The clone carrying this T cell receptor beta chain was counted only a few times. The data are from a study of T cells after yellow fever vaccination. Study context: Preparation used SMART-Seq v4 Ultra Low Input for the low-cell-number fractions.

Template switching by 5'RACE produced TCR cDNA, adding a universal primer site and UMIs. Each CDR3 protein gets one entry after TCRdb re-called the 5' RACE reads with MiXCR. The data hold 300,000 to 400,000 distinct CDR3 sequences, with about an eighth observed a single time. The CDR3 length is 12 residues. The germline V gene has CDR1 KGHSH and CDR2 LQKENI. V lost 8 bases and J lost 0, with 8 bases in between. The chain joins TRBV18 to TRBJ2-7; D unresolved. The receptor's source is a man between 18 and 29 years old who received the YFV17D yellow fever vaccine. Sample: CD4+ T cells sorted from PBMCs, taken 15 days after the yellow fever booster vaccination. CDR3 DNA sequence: TGTGCCAGCGCCAGGAGCTCCTACGAGCAGTACTTC. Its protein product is CASARSSYEQYF.